The text below deals with one TCR beta chain. These data belong to a study of OX40 agonist ivuxolimab in advanced cancers. Study as a whole: Every 2 weeks, patients got intravenous ivuxolimab at one of six dose levels (0.01-10 mg/kg). Partial response was recorded in three patients: one hepatocellular carcinoma and two cutaneous melanoma cases.

Libraries were prepared by immunoSEQ multiplex PCR; TCRdb keeps only in-frame clonotypes and omits some of them. The sample lists about 94,000 clones; 87% were seen once. V was pared by 6 bases and J by 0 bases, with 11 bases between. Per germline, CDR1 MNHNS and CDR2 SASEGT. CDR3 length equals 15 residues. Patients were ineligible given autoimmune disease history or systemic immunosuppression. The source is an adult with an advanced solid tumor such as melanoma, head and neck, liver or kidney cancer. The rearrangement joins TRBV6-1 to TRBJ1-4; no clear D. The source material was CD4+ or CD8+ T cells sorted from blood, sampled in a trial of the OX40 agonist ivuxolimab. DNA for the CDR3: TGTGCCAGCAGGAGCCGAGGAACAACTAATGAAAAACTGTTTTTT. This encodes CASRSRGTTNEKLFF.